These T cell receptor beta chains were read from a single sample in a study of T-cell reconstitution after alpha-beta-depleted transplantation in children. TCRdb fed the PCR reads into MiXCR, producing one record per CDR3 protein. This sample yields roughly 190,000 distinct CDR3 sequences, of which 14% to 15% are seen a single time; about 12% belongs to the top ten. Sequencing was performed on PBMCs from the stem cell graft donor, taken from the stem cell graft. The source of these receptors is a human donor who donated a stem cell graft to a child with acute lymphoblastic leukemia. Both conserved end residues are part of each CDR3. A D gene is named only where the DNA matches it firmly. Some rows mark clone size as missing; the rest say once, few, many or name a class of expanded clone.

CASSLEPGQYNSPLHF,TGCGCCAGCAGCTTGGAGCCGGGACAGTATAATTCACCCCTCCACTTT,TRBV5-1,many,TRBD1,TRBJ1-6
CAISDLDTQYF,TGTGCCATCAGTGACCTCGATACGCAGTATTTT,TRBV10-3,many,.,TRBJ2-3
CASSLKQDRETQYF,TGTGCCAGCAGCTTAAAGCAAGACCGAGAGACCCAGTACTTC,TRBV5-4,.,.,TRBJ2-5
CASSLSTSGGNEQFF,TGCGCCAGCAGCTTGTCTACTAGCGGTGGGAATGAGCAGTTCTTC,TRBV5-1,many,TRBD2,TRBJ2-1
CASSWVGQNTEAFF,TGTGCCAGCAGTTGGGTGGGCCAGAACACTGAAGCTTTCTTT,TRBV6-2/TRBV6-3,many,.,TRBJ1-1
CASSFAPEQYF,TGTGCCAGCAGCTTTGCACCCGAGCAGTACTTC,TRBV7-6,many,.,TRBJ2-7
CASSHPGMSTGNTIYF,TGTGCCAGCAGCCATCCCGGGATGTCGACTGGAAACACCATATATTTT,TRBV3-1,many,.,TRBJ1-3
CASSLAAGSGNTIYF,TGTGCCAGCAGCTTAGCAGCAGGCTCTGGAAACACCATATATTTT,TRBV11-2,many,.,TRBJ1-3
CASSPGQSSNTEAFF,TGTGCCAGCAGCCCAGGACAGTCAAGTAACACTGAAGCTTTCTTT,TRBV11-2,.,.,TRBJ1-1
CSVEGGWTYNEQFF,TGCAGCGTTGAAGGCGGTTGGACCTACAATGAGCAGTTCTTC,TRBV29-1,many,.,TRBJ2-1
CASRRTSGQETQYF,TGTGCCAGCAGGCGTACTAGCGGACAAGAGACCCAGTACTTC,TRBV12-3/TRBV12-4,many,TRBD2,TRBJ2-5
CAISNEGAYTIYF,TGTGCCATCAGCAATGAGGGGGCCTACACCATATATTTT,TRBV10-3,many,TRBD1,TRBJ1-3
CASSRGLAGPLGWYF,TGTGCCAGCAGCAGGGGACTAGCGGGACCTCTGGGGTGGTATTTT,TRBV5-5,many,TRBD2,TRBJ2-3
CSVWTPNYGYTF,TGCAGCGTTTGGACACCGAATTATGGCTACACCTTC,TRBV29-1,.,.,TRBJ1-2
CSARPGDGEAFF,TGCAGTGCTAGACCGGGCGACGGTGAAGCTTTCTTT,TRBV20-1,.,.,TRBJ1-1
CASSLGQWSNGYTF,TGCGCCAGCAGCTTGGGACAGTGGTCGAATGGCTACACCTTC,TRBV5-1,many,.,TRBJ1-2
CSAGPGQGRETQYF,TGCAGCGCCGGCCCGGGACAGGGGCGGGAGACCCAGTACTTC,TRBV29-1,many,TRBD1,TRBJ2-5
CASSRTGLGSTDTQYF,TGTGCCAGCAGCCGAACCGGACTAGGTAGCACAGATACGCAGTATTTT,TRBV12-3/TRBV12-4,many,TRBD2,TRBJ2-3
CASNEPASTDTQYF,TGTGCCAGCAACGAGCCAGCTAGCACAGATACGCAGTATTTT,TRBV28,many,.,TRBJ2-3
CSARGGSQGRWDEQFF,TGCAGTGCTAGAGGGGGCTCTCAGGGTCGATGGGATGAGCAGTTCTTC,TRBV20-1,.,.,TRBJ2-1
CASSQALGDLGNTIYF,TGCGCCAGCAGCCAAGCGTTGGGGGATTTAGGAAACACCATATATTTT,TRBV4-1,many,.,TRBJ1-3
CSARTGLAGAGAQADTQYF,TGCAGTGCTAGGACGGGACTAGCGGGAGCGGGGGCCCAGGCAGATACGCAGTATTTT,TRBV20-1,many,TRBD2,TRBJ2-3
CASSLFRIPKNIQYF,TGTGCCAGCAGTTTATTTCGGATACCCAAAAACATTCAGTACTTC,TRBV28,many,.,TRBJ2-4
CASSLGNGLAYEQYF,TGCGCCAGCAGCTTAGGTAACGGGCTGGCTTACGAGCAGTACTTC,TRBV5-1,few,.,TRBJ2-7
CSARGARDQPQHF,TGCAGTGCTAGGGGGGCCCGGGATCAGCCCCAGCATTTT,TRBV20-1,many,.,TRBJ1-5
CASRRHLRDSGYNEQFF,TGTGCCAGCAGGCGACACCTCCGGGACAGTGGCTACAATGAGCAGTTCTTC,TRBV7-9,.,TRBD1,TRBJ2-1
CASSRWGEKLFF,TGTGCCAGCAGTCGTTGGGGTGAAAAACTGTTTTTT,TRBV12-3/TRBV12-4,few,.,TRBJ1-4
CASTTKNTGELFF,TGTGCCAGCACAACCAAGAACACCGGGGAGCTGTTTTTT,TRBV6-6,medium-sized,.,TRBJ2-2
CAWSDQGYGELFF,TGTGCCTGGAGCGATCAAGGATACGGGGAGCTGTTTTTT,TRBV30,.,.,TRBJ2-2
CATSDAPGEGNQPQHF,TGTGCCACCAGTGATGCCCCGGGGGAGGGCAATCAGCCCCAGCATTTT,TRBV24-1,.,.,TRBJ1-5
CASSYSWERTNYGYTF,TGTGCCAGCAGTTACTCCTGGGAACGGACTAACTATGGCTACACCTTC,TRBV6-5,.,.,TRBJ1-2
CASTRMRGGGGNGYTF,TGTGCCAGCACCCGGATGAGGGGAGGGGGAGGGAATGGCTACACCTTC,TRBV12-3/TRBV12-4,many,.,TRBJ1-2
CSAKPGDTEAFF,TGCAGTGCTAAACCGGGGGACACTGAAGCTTTCTTT,TRBV20-1,few,.,TRBJ1-1
CASSLDGLLWEQYF,TGTGCCAGCAGCTTGGACGGATTACTGTGGGAGCAGTACTTC,TRBV5-5,once,.,TRBJ2-7
CAWSRRRYGYTF,TGTGCCTGGAGTAGGCGGCGCTATGGCTACACCTTC,TRBV30,few,.,TRBJ1-2
CASSPRGGDEQYF,TGTGCCAGCTCACCACGGGGAGGGGACGAGCAGTACTTC,TRBV18,.,TRBD2,TRBJ2-7
CASSLAVGLETQYF,TGTGCCAGCAGCTTAGCTGTCGGGTTAGAGACCCAGTACTTC,TRBV7-9,.,.,TRBJ2-5